The T cell receptor (beta chain) under discussion was sequenced for a study of blood T cells in healthy people across ages. The CDR3 has 14 residues. Per germline, CDR1 ENHRY and CDR2 SYGVKD. Between the trimmed V and J ends, which lost 0 bases and 6 bases, there was a span of 9 bases. Next came a second PCR, run for about 6 to 11 cycles, which used a sample-barcoded 5' primer along with a J-beta primer mix. TCRdb itself ran the 5' RACE reads through MiXCR, one entry per CDR3 protein. The data show more than 700,000 distinct CDR3 sequences, around 45% seen once. Sequencing was carried out using blood. This receptor was identified in an elderly man in good health. This chain joins TRBV10-3 and TRBJ2-1; the D gene is possibly TRBD2 (6 bases). The CDR3 protein is CAISESGGGNEQFF. The CDR3 DNA follows: TGTGCCATCAGTGAGTCGGGGGGTGGCAATGAGCAGTTCTTC.